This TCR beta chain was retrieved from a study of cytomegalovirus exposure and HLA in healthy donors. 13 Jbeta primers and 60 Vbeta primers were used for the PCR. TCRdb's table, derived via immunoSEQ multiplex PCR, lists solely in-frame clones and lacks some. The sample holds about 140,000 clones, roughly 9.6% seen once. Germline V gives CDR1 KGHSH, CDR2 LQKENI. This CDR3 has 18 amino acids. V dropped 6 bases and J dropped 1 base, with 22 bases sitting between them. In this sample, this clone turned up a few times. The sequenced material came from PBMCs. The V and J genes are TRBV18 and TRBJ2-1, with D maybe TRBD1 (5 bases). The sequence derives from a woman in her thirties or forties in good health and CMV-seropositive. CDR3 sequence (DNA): TGTGCCAGCTCCAGTCTCTATGCGTTTGACAGATCCTACAATGAGCAGTTCTTC. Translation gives CASSSLYAFDRSYNEQFF.